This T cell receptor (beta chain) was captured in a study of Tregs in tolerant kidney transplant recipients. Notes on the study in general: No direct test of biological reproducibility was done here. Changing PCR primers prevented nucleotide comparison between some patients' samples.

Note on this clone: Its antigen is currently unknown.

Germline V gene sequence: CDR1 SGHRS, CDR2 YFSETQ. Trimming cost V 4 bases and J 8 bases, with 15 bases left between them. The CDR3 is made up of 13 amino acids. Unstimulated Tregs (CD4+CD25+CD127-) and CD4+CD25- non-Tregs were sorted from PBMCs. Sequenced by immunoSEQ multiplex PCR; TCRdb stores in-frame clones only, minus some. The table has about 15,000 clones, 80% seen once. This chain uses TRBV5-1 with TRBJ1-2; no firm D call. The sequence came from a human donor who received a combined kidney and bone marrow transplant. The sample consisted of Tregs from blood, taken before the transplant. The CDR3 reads CASSLTLVEGYTF. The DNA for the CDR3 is TGCGCCAGCAGCCTGACCCTGGTGGAGGGCTACACCTTC.